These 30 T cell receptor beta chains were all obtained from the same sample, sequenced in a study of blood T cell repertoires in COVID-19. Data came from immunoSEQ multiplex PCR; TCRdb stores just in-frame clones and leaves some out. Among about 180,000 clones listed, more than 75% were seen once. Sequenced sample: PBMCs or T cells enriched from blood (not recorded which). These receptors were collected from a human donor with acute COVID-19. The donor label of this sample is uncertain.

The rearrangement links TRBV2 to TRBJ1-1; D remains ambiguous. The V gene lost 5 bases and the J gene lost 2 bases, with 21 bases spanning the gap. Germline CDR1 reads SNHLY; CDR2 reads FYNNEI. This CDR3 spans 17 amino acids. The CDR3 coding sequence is TGTGCCAGCAGTCACACGAGGCTTCGGAAGTTAAACACTGAAGCTTTCTTT. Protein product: CASSHTRLRKLNTEAFF.

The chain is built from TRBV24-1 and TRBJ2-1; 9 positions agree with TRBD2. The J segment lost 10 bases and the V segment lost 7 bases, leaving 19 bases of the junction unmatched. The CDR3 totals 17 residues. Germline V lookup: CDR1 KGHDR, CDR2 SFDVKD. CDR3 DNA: TGTGCCACCAGAAGCGCCCAACCTGGCGGGGGGGAGGACGAGCAGTTCTTC. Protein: CATRSAQPGGGEDEQFF.

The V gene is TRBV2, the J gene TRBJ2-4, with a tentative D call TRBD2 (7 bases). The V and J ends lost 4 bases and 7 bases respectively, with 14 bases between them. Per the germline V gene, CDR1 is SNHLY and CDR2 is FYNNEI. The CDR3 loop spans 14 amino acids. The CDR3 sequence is CASSGYREGNIQYF. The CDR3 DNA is TGTGCCAGCAGTGGCTACAGGGAGGGCAACATTCAGTACTTC.

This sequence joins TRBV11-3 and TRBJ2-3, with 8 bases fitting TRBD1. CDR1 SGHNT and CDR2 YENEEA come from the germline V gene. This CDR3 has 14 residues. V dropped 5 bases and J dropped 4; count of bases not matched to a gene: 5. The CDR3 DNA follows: TGTGCCAGCAGCGTTCGACAGGGGTCAGATACGCAGTATTTT. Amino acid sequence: CASSVRQGSDTQYF.

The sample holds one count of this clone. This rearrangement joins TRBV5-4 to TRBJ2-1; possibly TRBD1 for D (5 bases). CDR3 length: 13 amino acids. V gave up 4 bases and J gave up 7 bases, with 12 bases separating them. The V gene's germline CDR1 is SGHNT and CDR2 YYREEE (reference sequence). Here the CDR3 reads CASSVPGINEQFF. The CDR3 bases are TGTGCCAGCAGCGTACCAGGGATAAATGAGCAGTTCTTC. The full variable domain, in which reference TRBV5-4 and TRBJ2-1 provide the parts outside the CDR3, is ETGVTQSPTHLIKTRGQQVTLRCSSQSGHNTVSWYQQALGQGPQFIFQYYREEENGRGNFPPRFSGLQFPNYSSELNVNALELDDSALYLCASSVPGINEQFFGPGTRLTVL.

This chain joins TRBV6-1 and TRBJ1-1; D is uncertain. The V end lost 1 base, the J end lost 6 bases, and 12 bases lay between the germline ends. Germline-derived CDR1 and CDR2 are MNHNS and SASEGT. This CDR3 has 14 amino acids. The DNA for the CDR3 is TGTGCCAGCAGTGAAGGGCCCCTCTCGTCTGAAGCTTTCTTT. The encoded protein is CASSEGPLSSEAFF.

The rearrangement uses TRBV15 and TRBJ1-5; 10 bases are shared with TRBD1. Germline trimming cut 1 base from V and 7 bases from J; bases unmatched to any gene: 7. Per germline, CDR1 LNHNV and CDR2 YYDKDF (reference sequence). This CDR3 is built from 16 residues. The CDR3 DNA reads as TGTGCCACCAGCAGAGTTCGGACAGGGGGGCGACAGCCCCAGCATTTT. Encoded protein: CATSRVRTGGRQPQHF. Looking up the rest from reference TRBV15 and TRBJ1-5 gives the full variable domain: DAMVIQNPRYQVTQFGKPVTLSCSQTLNHNVMYWYQQKSSQAPKLLFHYYDKDFNNEADTPDNFQSRRPNTSFCFLDIRSPGLGDTAMYLCATSRVRTGGRQPQHFGDGTRLSIL.

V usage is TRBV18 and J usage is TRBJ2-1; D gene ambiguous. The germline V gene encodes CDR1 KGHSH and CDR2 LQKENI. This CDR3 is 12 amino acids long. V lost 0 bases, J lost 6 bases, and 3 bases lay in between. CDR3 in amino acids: CASSPPSNEQFF. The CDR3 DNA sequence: TGTGCCAGCTCACCACCTAGCAATGAGCAGTTCTTC.

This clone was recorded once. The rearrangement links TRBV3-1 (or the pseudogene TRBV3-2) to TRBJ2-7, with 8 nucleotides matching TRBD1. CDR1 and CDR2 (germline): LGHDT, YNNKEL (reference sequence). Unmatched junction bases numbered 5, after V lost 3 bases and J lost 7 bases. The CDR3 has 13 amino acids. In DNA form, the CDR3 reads TGTGCCAGCAGCCACAGGGGGCCGGGAGAGCAGTACTTC. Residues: CASSHRGPGEQYF.

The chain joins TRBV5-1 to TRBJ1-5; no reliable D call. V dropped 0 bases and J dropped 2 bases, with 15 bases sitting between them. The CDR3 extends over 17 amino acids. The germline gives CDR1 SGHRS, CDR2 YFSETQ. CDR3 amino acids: CASSLEGGGIGNQPQHF. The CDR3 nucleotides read TGCGCCAGCAGCTTGGAAGGTGGAGGTATAGGCAATCAGCCCCAGCATTTT.

In DNA form, the CDR3 reads TGTGCCAGCAGCCAATTTGGCGGTCCCATGAACACTGAAGCTTTCTTT. Protein product: CASSQFGGPMNTEAFF. V is TRBV7-8 and J is TRBJ1-1; D unresolved. The V and J ends lost 5 bases and 0 bases respectively, with 16 bases between them. CDR1 and CDR2 from the germline V gene are SGHVS and FQNEAQ. CDR3 length equals 16 residues.

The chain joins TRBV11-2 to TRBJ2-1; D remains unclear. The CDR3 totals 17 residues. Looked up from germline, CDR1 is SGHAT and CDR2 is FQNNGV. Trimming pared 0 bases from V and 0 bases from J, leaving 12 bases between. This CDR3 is CASSLDQVTNSYNEQFF. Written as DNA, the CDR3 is TGTGCCAGCAGCTTAGATCAGGTGACGAACTCCTACAATGAGCAGTTCTTC. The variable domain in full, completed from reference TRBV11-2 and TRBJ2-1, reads EAGVAQSPRYKIIEKRQSVAFWCNPISGHATLYWYQQILGQGPKLLIQFQNNGVVDDSQLPKDRFSAERLKGVDSTLKIQPAKLEDSAVYLCASSLDQVTNSYNEQFFGPGTRLTVL.

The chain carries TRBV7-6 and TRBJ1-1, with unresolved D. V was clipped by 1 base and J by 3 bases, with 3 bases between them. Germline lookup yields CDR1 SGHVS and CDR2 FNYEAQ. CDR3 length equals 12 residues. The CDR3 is CASSLVDTEAFF. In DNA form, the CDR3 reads TGTGCCAGCAGCTTAGTCGACACTGAAGCTTTCTTT. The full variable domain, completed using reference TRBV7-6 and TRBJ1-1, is GAGVSQSPRYKVTKRGQDVALRCDPISGHVSLYWYRQALGQGPEFLTYFNYEAQQDKSGLPNDRFSAERPEGSISTLTIQRTEQRDSAMYRCASSLVDTEAFFGQGTRLTVV.

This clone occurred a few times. The CDR3, as DNA: TGTGCCAGCAGTCCCCAAGCAGGCTACGAGCAGTACTTC. Translated: CASSPQAGYEQYF. The rearrangement uses TRBV6-5 and TRBJ2-7; D uncertain. V lost 5 bases and J 3 bases, leaving 11 bases between the germline ends. The CDR3 length is 13 residues. Germline loops: CDR1 MNHEY, CDR2 SVGAGI.

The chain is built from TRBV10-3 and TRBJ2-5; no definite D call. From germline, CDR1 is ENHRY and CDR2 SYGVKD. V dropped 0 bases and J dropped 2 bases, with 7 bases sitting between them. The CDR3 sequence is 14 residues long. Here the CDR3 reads CAISESVEQETQYF. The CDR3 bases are TGTGCCATCAGTGAGTCAGTGGAGCAAGAGACCCAGTACTTC.

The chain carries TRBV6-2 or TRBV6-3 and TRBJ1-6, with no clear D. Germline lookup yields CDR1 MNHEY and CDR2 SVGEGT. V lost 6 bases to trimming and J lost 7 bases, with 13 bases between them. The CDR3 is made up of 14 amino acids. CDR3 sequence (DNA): TGTGCCAGCAGCTTAATTTTCGGGAATTCACCCCTCCACTTT. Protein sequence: CASSLIFGNSPLHF.

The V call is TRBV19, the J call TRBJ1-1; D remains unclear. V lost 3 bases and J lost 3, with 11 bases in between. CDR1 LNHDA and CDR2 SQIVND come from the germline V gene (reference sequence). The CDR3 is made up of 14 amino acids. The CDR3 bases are TGTGCCAGTAGTATCCCGGGAAGACACACTGAAGCTTTCTTT. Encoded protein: CASSIPGRHTEAFF.

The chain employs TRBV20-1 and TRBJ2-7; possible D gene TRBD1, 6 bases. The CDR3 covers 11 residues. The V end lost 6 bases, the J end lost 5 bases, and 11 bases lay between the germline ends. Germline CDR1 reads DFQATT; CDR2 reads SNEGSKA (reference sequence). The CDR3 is CSAPTGNEQYF. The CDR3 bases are TGCAGTGCCCCCACAGGGAACGAGCAGTACTTC.

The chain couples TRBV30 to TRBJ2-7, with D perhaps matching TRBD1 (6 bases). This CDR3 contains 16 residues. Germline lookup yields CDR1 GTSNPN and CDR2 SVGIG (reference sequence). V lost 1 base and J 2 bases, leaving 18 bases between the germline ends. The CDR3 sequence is CAWSGGSGAWPYEQYF. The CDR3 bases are TGTGCCTGGAGTGGGGGTTCAGGGGCCTGGCCCTACGAGCAGTACTTC.

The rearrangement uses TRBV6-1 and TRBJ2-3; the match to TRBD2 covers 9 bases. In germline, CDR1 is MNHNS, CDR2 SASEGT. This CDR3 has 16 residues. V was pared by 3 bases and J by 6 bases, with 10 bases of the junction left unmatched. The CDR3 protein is CASSERLADEVDTQYF. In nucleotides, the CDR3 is TGTGCCAGCAGTGAGCGACTAGCGGACGAGGTTGATACGCAGTATTTT.

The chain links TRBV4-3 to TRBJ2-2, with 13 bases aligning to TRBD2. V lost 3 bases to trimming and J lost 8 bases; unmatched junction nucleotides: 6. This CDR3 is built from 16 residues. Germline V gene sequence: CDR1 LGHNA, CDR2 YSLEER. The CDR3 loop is CASSQGLAGLSGELFF. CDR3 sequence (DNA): TGCGCCAGCAGCCAGGGACTAGCGGGGCTATCTGGGGAGCTGTTTTTT.

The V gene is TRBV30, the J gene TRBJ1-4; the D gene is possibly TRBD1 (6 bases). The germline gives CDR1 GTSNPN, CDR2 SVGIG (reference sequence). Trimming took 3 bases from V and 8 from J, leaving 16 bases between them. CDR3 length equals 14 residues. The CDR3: CAWSRDMGWEKLFF. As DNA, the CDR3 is TGTGCCTGGAGCCGGGACATGGGATGGGAAAAACTGTTTTTT. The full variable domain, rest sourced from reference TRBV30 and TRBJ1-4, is SQTIHQWPATLVQPVGSPLSLECTVEGTSNPNLYWYRQAAGRGLQLLFYSVGIGQISSEVPQNLSASRPQDRQFILSSKKLLLSDSGFYLCAWSRDMGWEKLFFGSGTQLSVL.

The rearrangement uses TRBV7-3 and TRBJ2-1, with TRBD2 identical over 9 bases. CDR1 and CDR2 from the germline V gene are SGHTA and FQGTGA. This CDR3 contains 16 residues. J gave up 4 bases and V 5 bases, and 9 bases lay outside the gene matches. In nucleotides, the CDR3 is TGTGCCAGCAGCCGAGAGGGTCTAGCGGGGTACAATGAGCAGTTCTTC. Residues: CASSREGLAGYNEQFF.

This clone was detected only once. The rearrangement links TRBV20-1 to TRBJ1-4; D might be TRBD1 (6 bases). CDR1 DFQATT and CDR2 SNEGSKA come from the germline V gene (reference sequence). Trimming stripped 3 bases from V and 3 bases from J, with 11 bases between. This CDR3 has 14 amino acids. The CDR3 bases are TGCAGTGCTAGTACAGGGTTTTCTAATGAAAAACTGTTTTTT. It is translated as CSASTGFSNEKLFF.

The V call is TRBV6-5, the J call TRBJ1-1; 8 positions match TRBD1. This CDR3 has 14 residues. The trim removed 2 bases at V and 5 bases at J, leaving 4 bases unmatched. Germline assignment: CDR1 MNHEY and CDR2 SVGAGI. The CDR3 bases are TGTGCCAGCAGTTACAAGACAGGGGTGACTGAAGCTTTCTTT. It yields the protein CASSYKTGVTEAFF.

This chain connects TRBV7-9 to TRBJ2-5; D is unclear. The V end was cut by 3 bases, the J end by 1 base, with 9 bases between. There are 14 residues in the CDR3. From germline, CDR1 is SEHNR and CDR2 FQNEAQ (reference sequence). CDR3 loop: CASSFASTQETQYF. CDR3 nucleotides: TGTGCCAGCAGCTTTGCGTCAACCCAAGAGACCCAGTACTTC.

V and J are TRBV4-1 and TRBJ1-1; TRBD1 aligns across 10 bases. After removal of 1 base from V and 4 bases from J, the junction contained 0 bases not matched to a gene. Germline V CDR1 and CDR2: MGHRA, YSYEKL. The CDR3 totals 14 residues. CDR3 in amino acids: CASSQGQGATEAFF. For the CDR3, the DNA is TGCGCCAGCAGCCAAGGACAGGGGGCCACTGAAGCTTTCTTT.

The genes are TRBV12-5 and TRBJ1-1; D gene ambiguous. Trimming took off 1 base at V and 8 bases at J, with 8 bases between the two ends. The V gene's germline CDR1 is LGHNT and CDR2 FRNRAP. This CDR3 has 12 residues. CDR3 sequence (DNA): TGTGCTAGTGGTTTGGACTTGGTAGAAGCTTTCTTT. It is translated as CASGLDLVEAFF.

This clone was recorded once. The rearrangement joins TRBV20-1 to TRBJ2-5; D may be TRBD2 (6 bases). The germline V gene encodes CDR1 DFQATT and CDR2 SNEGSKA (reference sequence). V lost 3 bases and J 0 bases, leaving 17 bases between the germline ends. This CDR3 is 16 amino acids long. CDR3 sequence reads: CSASKRRAVYQETQYF. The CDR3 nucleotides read TGCAGTGCTAGTAAGAGGAGGGCCGTATACCAAGAGACCCAGTACTTC.

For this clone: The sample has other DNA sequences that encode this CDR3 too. This CDR3 is CASSYSGQGSGNTIYF. The CDR3 DNA reads as TGTGCCAGCAGTTACTCGGGACAGGGAAGTGGAAACACCATATATTTT. V usage is TRBV6-5 and J usage is TRBJ1-3; 9 nucleotides agree with TRBD1. V dropped 0 bases and J dropped 3; count of bases not matched to a gene: 3. CDR3 length: 16 residues. Germline-derived CDR1 and CDR2 are MNHEY and SVGAGI.